This T cell receptor (beta chain) originates from a study of T-cell reconstitution after alpha-beta-depleted transplantation in children. The V end lost 2 bases, the J end lost 2 bases, and 6 bases lay between the germline ends. CDR3 length: 13 amino acids. Germline loops: CDR1 SEHNR, CDR2 FQNEAQ (reference sequence). Using unique molecular identifiers, the investigators prepared the TCRbeta library. MiXCR, run by TCRdb on the PCR reads, gives a single entry per CDR3 protein. This table holds about 170,000 distinct CDR3 sequences, approximately 12% found once. This clonotype was detected many times. This chain uses TRBV7-9 with TRBJ1-2; D is ambiguous. The source of this sequence is a boy aged 2-15 years with acute myeloid leukemia, due to receive a stem cell transplant. The input for sequencing was PBMCs, taken before TCRalphabeta/CD19-depleted stem cell transplant. The CDR3 sequence: CASSLNTNYGYTF. In DNA, the CDR3 is TGTGCCAGCAGCTTAAACACCAACTATGGCTACACCTTC. The whole variable domain, remainder taken from reference TRBV7-9 and TRBJ1-2, is DTGVSQNPRHKITKRGQNVTFRCDPISEHNRLYWYRQTLGQGPEFLTYFQNEAQLEKSRLLSDRFSAERPKGSFSTLEIQRTEQGDSAMYLCASSLNTNYGYTFGSGTRLTVV.